One and the same sample provided the 14 T cell receptor beta chains below, sequenced in a study of blood T cell repertoires in COVID-19. The table came from immunoSEQ multiplex PCR; TCRdb's copy has only in-frame clones and leaves some out. Here the sample spans some 160,000 clones, roughly 78% being singletons. The specimen was PBMCs or T cells enriched from blood (not recorded which). These receptors all come from a woman in her 70s in a cohort exposed to, infected with or recovered from COVID-19 (not recorded which).

The table lists this clone with a few counts. The V call is TRBV18, the J call TRBJ1-2; D gene unclear. Between the trimmed V and J ends, which lost 3 bases and 6 bases, there was a span of 14 bases. CDR3 length: 14 residues. From germline, CDR1 is KGHSH and CDR2 LQKENI. CDR3 region: CASSPPARADGYTF. For the CDR3, the DNA is TGTGCCAGCTCACCCCCTGCGAGGGCCGATGGCTACACCTTC.

The gene calls are TRBV11-1 and TRBJ2-1; TRBD1 aligns across 7 bases. This CDR3 comprises 16 residues. Unmatched junction bases numbered 7, after V lost 5 bases and J lost 0 bases. Germline V gives CDR1 SGHAT, CDR2 FQDESV (reference sequence). The CDR3 coding sequence is TGTGCCAGCAGCAGCAGACAGGGTCTCTCCTACAATGAGCAGTTCTTC. Translating gives CASSSRQGLSYNEQFF.

V and J are TRBV28 and TRBJ2-2; D unclear. CDR1 and CDR2 from the germline V gene are MDHEN and SYDVKM. The CDR3 totals 20 residues. Trimming took 4 bases from V and 0 from J, leaving 24 bases between them. The chain's CDR3 is CASSSRVGQTPKTNTGELFF. Here the CDR3 DNA reads TGTGCCAGCAGTTCCCGAGTTGGGCAAACCCCCAAGACGAACACCGGGGAGCTGTTTTTT.

V and J are TRBV19 and TRBJ2-1, with unresolved D. The CDR3 totals 15 residues. The germline V gene has CDR1 LNHDA and CDR2 SQIVND (reference sequence). Trimming removed 3 bases from V and 1 base from J, with 10 bases in between. The chain's CDR3 is CASSIWAGSYNEQFF. CDR3 nucleotides: TGTGCCAGTAGTATTTGGGCAGGTTCCTACAATGAGCAGTTCTTC.

The chain couples TRBV14 to TRBJ1-1; D not resolved. Between the trimmed V and J ends, which lost 4 bases and 10 bases, there was a span of 13 bases. This CDR3 comprises 12 residues. The germline V gene encodes CDR1 SGHDN and CDR2 FVKESK. The CDR3 bases are TGTGCCAGCAGCCTCTCGGGGTCTACAGCTTTCTTT. Its translation is CASSLSGSTAFF.

This clone was seen only a few times. This sequence joins TRBV30 and TRBJ2-5; 7 bases are a match to TRBD1. V lost 5 bases and J lost 3; bases outside the gene matches: 9. CDR1 is GTSNPN and CDR2 is SVGIG in the germline V gene (reference sequence). The CDR3 is 14 residues long. CDR3 loop: CAWGRGTEKETQYF. DNA of the CDR3: TGTGCCTGGGGGCGAGGGACAGAAAAAGAGACCCAGTACTTC.

This clone was observed once. The chain links TRBV27 to TRBJ2-7; TRBD2 matches at 11 bases. The CDR3 sequence is 14 residues long. Germline assignment: CDR1 MNHEY and CDR2 SMNVEV (reference sequence). J was trimmed by 7 bases and V by 8 bases; bases with no gene match: 10. Here the CDR3 reads CASHGTSGPGEQYF. The CDR3 nucleotides read TGTGCCAGCCATGGGACTAGCGGACCGGGGGAGCAGTACTTC.

The rearrangement joins TRBV5-1 to TRBJ2-3, with TRBD2 identical over 11 bases. The CDR3 is 17 residues long. V gave up 1 base and J gave up 0 bases; unmatched junction bases: 4. The V gene's germline CDR1 is SGHRS and CDR2 YFSETQ. The DNA of the CDR3 is TGCGCCAGCAGCTTGTGGCTAGCGGGAGGTAGCACAGATACGCAGTATTTT. Translated, it gives CASSLWLAGGSTDTQYF.

This clone has a single count. The V call is TRBV7-2, the J call TRBJ2-1; 8 positions agree with TRBD2. CDR3 size: 12 residues. Germline lookup yields CDR1 SGHTA and CDR2 FQGNSA. The V gene end was trimmed by 1 base and the J gene end by 15 bases; junction bases not matched to a gene: 5. CDR3 loop: CASSLGRGGLFF. The CDR3 DNA reads TGTGCCAGCAGCTTAGGTCGGGGGGGTCTGTTCTTC.

The V gene is TRBV19, the J gene TRBJ2-2; 10 nucleotides align to TRBD1. The CDR3 is made up of 15 amino acids. The germline CDR1 and CDR2 sequences are LNHDA and SQIVND (reference sequence). The J segment lost 6 bases and the V segment lost 6 bases, leaving 7 bases of the junction unmatched. CDR3 loop: CASRRHGTGAGELFF. The CDR3 nucleotides are TGTGCCAGTAGGCGGCATGGGACAGGGGCCGGGGAGCTGTTTTTT.

In this sample, this clone turned up once. V usage is TRBV9 and J usage is TRBJ2-2, with 7 bases matching TRBD2. The CDR3 is made up of 16 amino acids. The V gene's germline CDR1 is SGDLS and CDR2 YYNGEE. V lost 0 bases to trimming and J lost 1 base; unmatched junction nucleotides: 3. CDR3 protein: CASSVDPSGNTGELFF. In DNA, the CDR3 is TGTGCCAGCAGCGTAGATCCTAGCGGGAACACCGGGGAGCTGTTTTTT.

The CDR3 DNA reads TGTGCCAGCAGTCAAAACTCAGGGGGCCTCCACTTT. This gives the protein CASSQNSGGLHF. J is TRBJ1-6 and V is TRBV12-3 or TRBV12-4; TRBD1 matches at 7 bases. The CDR3 covers 12 residues. V lost 5 bases to trimming and J lost 15 bases; unmatched junction nucleotides: 7.

This rearrangement joins TRBV5-1 to TRBJ1-1; D gene unclear. The V gene's germline CDR1 is SGHRS and CDR2 YFSETQ. The CDR3 length is 16 residues. Trimming took off 1 base at V and 1 base at J, with 14 bases between the two ends. The chain's CDR3 is CASSLTAPSRNTEAFF. The CDR3 nucleotides read TGCGCCAGCAGCTTGACAGCACCAAGTCGGAACACTGAAGCTTTCTTT.

The J gene is TRBJ1-5, the V gene TRBV28, with 8 bases lining up with TRBD1. Germline trimming cut 5 bases from V and 5 bases from J; bases unmatched to any gene: 8. Germline V gene lookup returns CDR1 MDHEN and CDR2 SYDVKM. This CDR3 is built from 15 residues. The CDR3 DNA reads as TGTGCCAGCAGTGGGCCGGGACAGGAGGATCAGCCCCAGCATTTT. This gives the protein CASSGPGQEDQPQHF.